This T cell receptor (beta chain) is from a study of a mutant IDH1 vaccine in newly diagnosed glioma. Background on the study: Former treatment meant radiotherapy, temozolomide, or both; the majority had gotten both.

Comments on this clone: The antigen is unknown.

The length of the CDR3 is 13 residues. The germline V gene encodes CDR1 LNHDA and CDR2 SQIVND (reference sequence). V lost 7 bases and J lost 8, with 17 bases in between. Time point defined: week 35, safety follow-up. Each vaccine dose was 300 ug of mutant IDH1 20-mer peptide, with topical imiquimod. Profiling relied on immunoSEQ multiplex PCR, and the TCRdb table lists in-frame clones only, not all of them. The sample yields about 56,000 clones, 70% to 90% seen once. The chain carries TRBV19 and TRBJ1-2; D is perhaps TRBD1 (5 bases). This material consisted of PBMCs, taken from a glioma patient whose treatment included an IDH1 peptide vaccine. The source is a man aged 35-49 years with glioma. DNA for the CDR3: TGTGCCAGTACCTTCCAAGGGGAGGGAGGCTACACCTTC. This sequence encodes CASTFQGEGGYTF.